This T cell receptor beta chain was sequenced during a study of blood T cell repertoires in COVID-19. In the study overall: From the United States, Italy and Spain came samples of acute and convalescent COVID-19. PBMCs, B-cell-depleted T cells, or T cells provided the cDNA or gDNA that made up the material.

The authors' processing: Counts of nucleated cells, estimated from reference gene primer amplification, were obtained. Method: immunoSEQ multiplex PCR; TCRdb's copy keeps in-frame clones and lacks some. V and J calls and clone size are those listed in that table; D and trimming were worked out from the DNA. The table shows 250,000 or so clones, with roughly 90% occurring only once. Sequenced material: peripheral blood. The TCR was taken from a woman in her 40s who had recovered from COVID-19.

This CDR3 reads CASSLSGVTEFSPLHF. The CDR3, as DNA: TGCGCCAGCAGCCTCTCAGGGGTCACTGAATTCTCACCCCTCCACTTT. This chain connects TRBV4-1 to TRBJ1-6, with a weak D call TRBD1 (6 bases). Germline V CDR1 and CDR2: MGHRA, YSYEKL. This CDR3 contains 16 residues. The germline V and J ends were trimmed by 4 bases and 10 bases, with 20 bases remaining between them.